This TCR beta chain stems from a study of cytomegalovirus exposure and HLA in healthy donors. The V gene lost 5 bases and the J gene lost 4 bases, with 8 bases spanning the gap. The CDR3 has 13 residues. Looked up from germline, CDR1 is SGHNT and CDR2 is YENEEA. PCR was performed using 60 Vbeta and 13 Jbeta primers. Profiling relied on immunoSEQ multiplex PCR, and the TCRdb table lists in-frame clones only, not all of them. The sample includes some 180,000 clones, roughly 80% seen only once; the top ten take 1.5% to 1.7%. Findings and caveats of the study: As a later analysis showed, a missense DCLRE1C variant was linked to trimming of TCR beta V- and J-genes.

This clone came up a few times. Antigen: not known. This clonotype was obtained from a man aged 35 to 55 in good health and CMV-seronegative. This chain connects TRBV11-3 to TRBJ2-2; the D gene is possibly TRBD1 (5 bases). The sample was PBMCs. CDR3: CASSPRGTGELFF. CDR3 DNA: TGTGCCAGCAGCCCTAGGGGCACCGGGGAGCTGTTTTTT.